The following is a T cell receptor (beta chain) sequence with its context. The sample belongs to a study of T-cell memory formation after mild COVID-19. The length of the CDR3 is 15 residues. Trimming left V 3 bases short and J 7 bases short, with 15 bases between. From germline, CDR1 is KGHSH and CDR2 LQKENI. MiXCR, applied by TCRdb to the 5' RACE reads, yields one record per CDR3 protein. The profile covers roughly 310,000 distinct CDR3 sequences, with approximately 15% appearing a single time and about a fifth taken by the ten largest. This rearrangement joins TRBV18 to TRBJ1-4; D remains unclear. This TCR was recovered from a man in his late teens or twenties who had mild COVID-19 (a few samples of this study predate the infection). Cell type and time point are not known. Sequencing was carried out using PBMCs or a T cell subset sorted from them (not recorded which). In DNA, the CDR3 is TGTGCCAGCTCACCCATGGATCAAGGATTTGAAAAACTGTTTTTT. This translates into CASSPMDQGFEKLFF.